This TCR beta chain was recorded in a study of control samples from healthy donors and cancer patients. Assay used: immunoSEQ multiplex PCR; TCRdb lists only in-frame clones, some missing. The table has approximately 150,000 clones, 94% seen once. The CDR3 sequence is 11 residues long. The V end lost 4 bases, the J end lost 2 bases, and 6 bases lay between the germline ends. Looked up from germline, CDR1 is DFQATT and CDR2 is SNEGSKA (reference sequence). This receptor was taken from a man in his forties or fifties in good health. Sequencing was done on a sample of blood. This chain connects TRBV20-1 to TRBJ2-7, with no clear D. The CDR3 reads CSANGPYEQYF. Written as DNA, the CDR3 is TGCAGTGCTAACGGTCCCTACGAGCAGTACTTC.